This TCR beta chain is from a study of spatial heterogeneity in lung cancer. Study details: An average of more than ten raw reads was observed per unique TCR and UMI combination. Study findings and constraints: Counts of expanded alpha and beta TCRs within tumors tracked the tumor nonsynonymous mutation count.

Time point reported: sample taken at primary tumor resection. This clonotype is medium-sized. Its specificity is unknown. Because this beta chain is a stray read in a library intended to capture alpha chains, its abundance should not be given much weight. This CDR3 has 13 residues. Germline loops: CDR1 ENHRY, CDR2 SYGVKD. The germline V and J ends were trimmed by 6 bases and 4 bases, with 12 bases remaining between them. Every individual TCR cDNA molecule carried its own unique molecular identifier, which allowed correction of PCR and sequencing errors. TCRdb re-derived calls from the 5' RACE reads in MiXCR, one entry per CDR3 protein. The sample records 9,000 to 13,000 distinct CDR3 sequences, around 10% being singletons.

The TCR sequence derives from a male donor with early-stage non-small cell lung cancer. Material: lung tumor tissue, obtained at surgery. The chain links TRBV10-3 to TRBJ1-2; the D is unclear. CDR3 region: CAIRLGGRYGYTF. DNA of the CDR3: TGTGCCATCAGACTCGGCGGTCGCTATGGCTACACCTTC.